A single sample is the source of the 8 T cell receptor beta chains below, sequenced in a study of OX40 agonist ivuxolimab in advanced cancers. Sequencing used immunoSEQ multiplex PCR; TCRdb keeps in-frame clones, though not all of them. The sample records 65,000 to 95,000 clones, almost 90% being singletons. The source was CD4+ or CD8+ T cells sorted from blood, collected in a trial of the OX40 agonist ivuxolimab. These TCRs come from an adult with an advanced solid tumor such as melanoma, head and neck, liver or kidney cancer.

The V call is TRBV2, the J call TRBJ2-7, with 7 bases lining up with TRBD1. Unmatched junction bases numbered 2, after V lost 6 bases and J lost 0 bases. CDR3 length: 13 amino acids. Germline CDR1 reads SNHLY; CDR2 reads FYNNEI. This chain's CDR3 is CASRRQGSYEQYF. Here the CDR3 DNA reads TGTGCCAGCAGGCGACAGGGCTCCTACGAGCAGTACTTC.

This chain joins TRBV6-4 and TRBJ2-3, with 8 nucleotides matching TRBD2. Germline trimming cut 6 bases from V and 4 bases from J; bases unmatched to any gene: 6. CDR3 length equals 14 residues. CDR1 is MRHNA and CDR2 is SNTAGT in the germline V gene. CDR3 nucleotides: TGTGCCAGCAGCCCCCAAGCGGGAGCAGATACGCAGTATTTT. Amino acid sequence: CASSPQAGADTQYF.

This clone was observed a few times. The chain links TRBV19 to TRBJ1-4; 8 bases match TRBD1. The J segment lost 5 bases and the V segment lost 4 bases, leaving 3 bases of the junction unmatched. Looked up from germline, CDR1 is LNHDA and CDR2 is SQIVND (reference sequence). The CDR3 runs to 14 residues. The CDR3 region is CASSTRTGNEKLFF. In nucleotides, the CDR3 is TGTGCCAGTAGTACCCGGACAGGGAATGAAAAACTGTTTTTT.

The genes are TRBV18 and TRBJ1-2, with 12 bases that match TRBD1. With V trimmed by 5 bases and J by 4 bases, 8 bases remained unmatched. CDR1 KGHSH and CDR2 LQKENI come from the germline V gene. The CDR3 extends over 16 amino acids. This CDR3 reads CASSTGGQGAGYGYTF. The CDR3 DNA sequence: TGTGCCAGCTCAACCGGGGGACAGGGGGCCGGCTATGGCTACACCTTC.

The chain couples TRBV6-4 to TRBJ2-2; 7 nucleotides align to TRBD1. The germline V gene encodes CDR1 MRHNA and CDR2 SNTAGT. J lost 1 base, V lost 4 bases, and 6 bases had no gene match. The length of the CDR3 is 16 residues. CDR3 amino acids: CASSAQGQENTGELFF. The DNA of the CDR3 is TGTGCCAGCAGTGCTCAAGGACAGGAGAACACCGGGGAGCTGTTTTTT.

The chain joins TRBV7-8 to TRBJ2-1; perhaps TRBD2 as D (5 bases). The length of the CDR3 is 14 residues. Between the trimmed V and J ends, which lost 5 bases and 9 bases, there was a span of 17 bases. Germline V gene data show CDR1 as SGHVS and CDR2 as FQNEAQ. The CDR3 sequence: CASSLSTGWGEQFF. The CDR3 DNA follows: TGTGCCAGCAGCCTGAGCACGGGGTGGGGTGAGCAGTTCTTC.

J is TRBJ2-5 and V is TRBV5-6, with 11 bases that match TRBD2. The germline CDR1 and CDR2 sequences are SGHDT and YYEEEE. The CDR3 runs to 16 residues. V trimming: 4 bases; J trimming: 5 bases; junction bases outside the gene matches: 10. Written as DNA, the CDR3 is TGTGCCAGCAGCATAGGACTAGCGGGTAATGGGGAGACCCAGTACTTC. Protein sequence: CASSIGLAGNGETQYF.

The chain couples TRBV7-2 to TRBJ2-7; possible D gene TRBD2, 6 bases. The CDR3 is 14 amino acids. The V and J ends lost 2 bases and 3 bases respectively, with 11 bases between them. Germline lookup yields CDR1 SGHTA and CDR2 FQGNSA. Here the CDR3 reads CASSLLLADYEQYF. In DNA, the CDR3 is TGTGCCAGCAGCTTATTACTAGCTGACTACGAGCAGTACTTC. Full variable domain (outside the CDR3, taken from reference TRBV7-2 and TRBJ2-7): GAGVSQSPSNKVTEKGKDVELRCDPISGHTALYWYRQSLGQGLEFLIYFQGNSAPDKSGLPSDRFSAERTGGSVSTLTIQRTQQEDSAVYLCASSLLLADYEQYFGPGTRLTVT.